The sequence of this T cell receptor beta chain was determined in a study of T-cell reconstitution after alpha-beta-depleted transplantation in children. General observations from the study: The main origin of T-cell counts and diversity one year after transplant was newly produced T cells.

The V segment lost 6 bases and the J segment 6 bases; nucleotides outside the gene matches: 4. The CDR3 consists of 14 residues. As to this clonotype: What it binds is unknown.

A library of TCRbeta sequences, prepared with unique molecular identifiers, was generated. TCRdb called the PCR reads again in MiXCR, with one record for every CDR3 protein. The sample has some 140,000 distinct CDR3 sequences, about 9.6% seen once. This chain links TRBV12-3 or TRBV12-4 with TRBJ2-1, with 11 bases aligning to TRBD2. Sequenced material: PBMCs, mostly from graft donor cells, taken 180 days after TCRalphabeta/CD19-depleted stem cell transplant. The source of this sequence is a girl under three years old who had a stem cell transplant for combined immunodeficiency, so the T cells may come from the graft donor. The CDR3 DNA reads TGTGCCAGCAGCCTAGGACTAGCGGGCAATGAGCAGTTCTTC. Translation gives CASSLGLAGNEQFF.